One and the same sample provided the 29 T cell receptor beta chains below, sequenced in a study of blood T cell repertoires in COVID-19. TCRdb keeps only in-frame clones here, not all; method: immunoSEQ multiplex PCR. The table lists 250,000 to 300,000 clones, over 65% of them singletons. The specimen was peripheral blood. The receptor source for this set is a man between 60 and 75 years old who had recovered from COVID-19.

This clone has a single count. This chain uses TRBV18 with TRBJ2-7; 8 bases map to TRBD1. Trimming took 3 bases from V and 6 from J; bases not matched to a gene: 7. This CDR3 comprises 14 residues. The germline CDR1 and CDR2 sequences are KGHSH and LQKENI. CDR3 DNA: TGTGCCAGCTCACCGGGACAGGTTGGGGGCGAGCAGTACTTC. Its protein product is CASSPGQVGGEQYF.

The CDR3 nucleotides are TGTGCCAGCAGTTTACGGATAGCGGGGGGGCCGGTGGTAGGTACGCAGTATTTT. This sequence encodes CASSLRIAGGPVVGTQYF. The chain couples TRBV28 to TRBJ2-3; 11 bases map to TRBD2. V trimming: 2 bases; J trimming: 8 bases; junction bases outside the gene matches: 15. Germline CDR1 reads MDHEN; CDR2 reads SYDVKM. This CDR3 has 18 amino acids. The full variable domain, its missing parts supplied by reference TRBV28 and TRBJ2-3, is DVKVTQSSRYLVKRTGEKVFLECVQDMDHENMFWYRQDPGLGLRLIYFSYDVKMKEKGDIPEGYSVSREKKERFSLILESASTNQTSMYLCASSLRIAGGPVVGTQYFGPGTRLTVL.

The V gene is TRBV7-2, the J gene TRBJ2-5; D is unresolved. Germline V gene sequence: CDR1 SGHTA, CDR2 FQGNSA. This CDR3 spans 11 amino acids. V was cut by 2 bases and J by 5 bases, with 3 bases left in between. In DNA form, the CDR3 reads TGTGCCAGCAGCTTAACTGAGACCCAGTACTTC. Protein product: CASSLTETQYF.

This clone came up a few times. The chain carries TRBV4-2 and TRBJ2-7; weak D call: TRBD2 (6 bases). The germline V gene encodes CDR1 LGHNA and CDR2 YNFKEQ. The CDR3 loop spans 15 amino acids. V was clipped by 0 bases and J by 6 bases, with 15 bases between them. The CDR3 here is CASSQDAAGYSEQYF. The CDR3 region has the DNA TGTGCCAGCAGCCAAGATGCCGCGGGATATTCCGAGCAGTACTTC.

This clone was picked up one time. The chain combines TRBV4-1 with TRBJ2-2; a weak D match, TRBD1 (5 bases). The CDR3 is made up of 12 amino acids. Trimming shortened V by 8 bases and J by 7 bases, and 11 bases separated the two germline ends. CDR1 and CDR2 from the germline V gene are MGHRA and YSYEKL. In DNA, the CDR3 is TGCGCCAGCGCTTGGCAGGGCGGGGAGCTGTTTTTT. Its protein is CASAWQGGELFF.

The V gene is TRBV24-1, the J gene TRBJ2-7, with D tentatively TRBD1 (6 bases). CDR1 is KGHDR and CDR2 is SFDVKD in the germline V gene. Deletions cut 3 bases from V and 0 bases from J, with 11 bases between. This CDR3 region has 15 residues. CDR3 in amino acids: CATSDRTEISYEQYF. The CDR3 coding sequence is TGTGCCACCAGTGATCGGACAGAGATCTCCTACGAGCAGTACTTC.

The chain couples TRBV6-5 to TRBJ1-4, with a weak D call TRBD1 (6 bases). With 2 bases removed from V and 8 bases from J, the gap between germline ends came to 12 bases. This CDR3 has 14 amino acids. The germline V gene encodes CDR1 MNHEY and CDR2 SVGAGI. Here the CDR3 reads CASSYTGLGEKLFF. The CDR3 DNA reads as TGTGCCAGCAGTTACACAGGGTTAGGGGAAAAACTGTTTTTT.

Here the CDR3 DNA reads TGTGCCGCCCACAGGAATGGAAATGAAAAACTGTTTTTT. Translation: CAAHRNGNEKLFF. The chain employs TRBV19 and TRBJ1-4; D perhaps matches TRBD1 (5 bases). Germline CDR1 reads LNHDA; CDR2 reads SQIVND (reference sequence). This CDR3 is built from 13 residues. Trimming shortened V by 11 bases and J by 5 bases, and 15 bases separated the two germline ends.

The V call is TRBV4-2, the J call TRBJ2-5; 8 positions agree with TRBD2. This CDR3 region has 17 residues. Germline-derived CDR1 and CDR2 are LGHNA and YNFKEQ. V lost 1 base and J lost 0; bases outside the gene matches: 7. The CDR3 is CASSQGDSGAYQETQYF. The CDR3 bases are TGTGCCAGCAGCCAAGGAGATAGCGGGGCGTACCAAGAGACCCAGTACTTC.

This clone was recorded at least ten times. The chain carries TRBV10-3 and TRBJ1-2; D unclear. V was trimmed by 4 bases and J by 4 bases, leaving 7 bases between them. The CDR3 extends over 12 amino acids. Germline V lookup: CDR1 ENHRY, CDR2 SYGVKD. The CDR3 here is CAISGHSYGYTF. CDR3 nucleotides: TGTGCCATCAGTGGGCACAGCTATGGCTACACCTTC.

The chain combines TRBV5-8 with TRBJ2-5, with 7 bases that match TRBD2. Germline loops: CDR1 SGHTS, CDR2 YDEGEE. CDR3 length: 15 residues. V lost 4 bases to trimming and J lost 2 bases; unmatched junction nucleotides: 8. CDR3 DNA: TGTGCCAGCAGCCCACTAGCGAGTAATCAAGAGACCCAGTACTTC. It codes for CASSPLASNQETQYF. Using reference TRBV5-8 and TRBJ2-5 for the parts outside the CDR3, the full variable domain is EAGVTQSPTHLIKTRGQQATLRCSPISGHTSVYWYQQALGLGLQFLLWYDEGEERNRGNFPPRFSGRQFPNYSSELNVNALELEDSALYLCASSPLASNQETQYFGPGTRLLVL.

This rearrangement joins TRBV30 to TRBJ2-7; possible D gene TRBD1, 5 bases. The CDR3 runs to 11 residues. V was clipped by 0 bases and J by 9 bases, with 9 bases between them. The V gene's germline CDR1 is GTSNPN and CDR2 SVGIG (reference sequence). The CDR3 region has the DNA TGTGCCTGGAGTGTAGATACAGGGCAGTACTTC. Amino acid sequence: CAWSVDTGQYF.

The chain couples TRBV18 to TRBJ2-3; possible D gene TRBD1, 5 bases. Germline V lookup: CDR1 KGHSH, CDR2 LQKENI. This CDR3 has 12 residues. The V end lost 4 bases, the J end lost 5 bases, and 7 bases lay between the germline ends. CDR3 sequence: CASSLQGDTQYF. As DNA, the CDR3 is TGTGCCAGCTCACTGCAGGGAGATACGCAGTATTTT.

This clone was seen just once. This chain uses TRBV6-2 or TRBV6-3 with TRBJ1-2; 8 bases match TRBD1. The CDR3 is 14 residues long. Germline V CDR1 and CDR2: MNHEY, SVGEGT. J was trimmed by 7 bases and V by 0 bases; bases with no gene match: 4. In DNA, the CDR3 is TGTGCCAGCAGTTACTCGGGACAGGCCCGTGGCTACACCTTC. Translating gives CASSYSGQARGYTF.

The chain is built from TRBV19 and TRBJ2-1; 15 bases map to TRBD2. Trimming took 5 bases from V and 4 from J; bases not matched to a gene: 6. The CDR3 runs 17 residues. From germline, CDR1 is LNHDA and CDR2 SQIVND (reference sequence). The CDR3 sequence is CASSSSGTSGRYNEQFF. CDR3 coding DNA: TGTGCCAGTAGTTCCTCTGGGACTAGCGGGAGGTACAATGAGCAGTTCTTC.

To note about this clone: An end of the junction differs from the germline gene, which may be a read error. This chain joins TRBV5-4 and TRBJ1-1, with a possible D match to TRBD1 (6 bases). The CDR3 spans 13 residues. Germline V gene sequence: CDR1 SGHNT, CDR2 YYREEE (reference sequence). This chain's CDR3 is CASRLDSYTEAFF. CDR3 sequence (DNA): TGTGCCAGCAGATTGGACAGTTACACTGAAGCTTTCTTT.

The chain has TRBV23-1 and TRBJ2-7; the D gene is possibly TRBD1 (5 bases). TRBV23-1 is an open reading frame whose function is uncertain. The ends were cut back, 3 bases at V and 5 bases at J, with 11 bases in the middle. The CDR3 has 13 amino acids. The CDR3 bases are TGCGCCAGCAGTCACAGGGTGGTCGACGAGCAGTACTTC. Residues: CASSHRVVDEQYF.

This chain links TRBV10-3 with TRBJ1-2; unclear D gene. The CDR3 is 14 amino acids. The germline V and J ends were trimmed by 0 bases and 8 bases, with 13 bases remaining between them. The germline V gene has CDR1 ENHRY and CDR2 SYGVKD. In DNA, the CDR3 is TGTGCCATCAGTGAGTCGCTGGAGAACTCCGGCTACACCTTC. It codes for CAISESLENSGYTF.

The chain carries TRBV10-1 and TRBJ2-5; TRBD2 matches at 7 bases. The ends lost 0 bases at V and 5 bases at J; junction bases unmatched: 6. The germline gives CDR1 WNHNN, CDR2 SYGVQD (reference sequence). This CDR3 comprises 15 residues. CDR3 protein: CASSESGGGKETQYF. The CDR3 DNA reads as TGCGCCAGCAGTGAGTCTGGGGGGGGAAAGGAGACCCAGTACTTC.

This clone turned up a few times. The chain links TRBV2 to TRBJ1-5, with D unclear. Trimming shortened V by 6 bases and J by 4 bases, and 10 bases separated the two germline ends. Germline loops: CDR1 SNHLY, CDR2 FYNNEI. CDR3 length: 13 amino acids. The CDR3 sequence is CASSLAGNQPQHF. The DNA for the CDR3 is TGTGCCAGCAGCCTGGCGGGTAATCAGCCCCAGCATTTT.

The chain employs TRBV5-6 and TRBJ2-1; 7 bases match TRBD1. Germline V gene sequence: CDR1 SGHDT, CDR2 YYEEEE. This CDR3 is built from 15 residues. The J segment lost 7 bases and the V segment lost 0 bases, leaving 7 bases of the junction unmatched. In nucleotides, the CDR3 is TGTGCCAGCAGCTTGGTAGAGGGGGCGAGGAATGAGCAGTTCTTC. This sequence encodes CASSLVEGARNEQFF. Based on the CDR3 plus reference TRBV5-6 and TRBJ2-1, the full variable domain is DAGVTQSPTHLIKTRGQQVTLRCSPKSGHDTVSWYQQALGQGPQFIFQYYEEEERQRGNFPDRFSGHQFPNYSSELNVNALLLGDSALYLCASSLVEGARNEQFFGPGTRLTVL.

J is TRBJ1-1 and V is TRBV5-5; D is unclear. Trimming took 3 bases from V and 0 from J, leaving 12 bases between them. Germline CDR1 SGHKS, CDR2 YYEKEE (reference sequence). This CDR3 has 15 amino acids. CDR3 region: CASSSGEGMNTEAFF. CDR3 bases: TGTGCCAGCAGCTCTGGGGAGGGAATGAACACTGAAGCTTTCTTT.

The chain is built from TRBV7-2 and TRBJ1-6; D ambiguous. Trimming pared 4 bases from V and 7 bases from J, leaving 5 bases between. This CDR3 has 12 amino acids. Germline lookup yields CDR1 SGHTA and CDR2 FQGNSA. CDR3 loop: CASSYPNSPLHF. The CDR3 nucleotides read TGTGCCAGCAGCTATCCAAATTCACCCCTCCACTTT.

Written as DNA, the CDR3 is TGCGCCAGCAGCTTTCCAACAGGGGAGAGCACCGGGGAGCTGTTTTTT. Amino acid sequence: CASSFPTGESTGELFF. V is TRBV5-1 and J is TRBJ2-2, with TRBD1 identical over 7 bases. V lost 2 bases and J lost 4; bases outside the gene matches: 8. Germline V gene sequence: CDR1 SGHRS, CDR2 YFSETQ. This CDR3 region has 16 residues.

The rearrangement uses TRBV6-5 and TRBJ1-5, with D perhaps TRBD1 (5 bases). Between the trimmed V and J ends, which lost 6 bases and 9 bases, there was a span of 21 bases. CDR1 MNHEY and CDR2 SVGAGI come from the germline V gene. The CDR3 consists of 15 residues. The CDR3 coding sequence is TGTGCCAGCAGGCAAGACCTGACAGCTAGGCGGCCCCAGCATTTT. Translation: CASRQDLTARRPQHF.

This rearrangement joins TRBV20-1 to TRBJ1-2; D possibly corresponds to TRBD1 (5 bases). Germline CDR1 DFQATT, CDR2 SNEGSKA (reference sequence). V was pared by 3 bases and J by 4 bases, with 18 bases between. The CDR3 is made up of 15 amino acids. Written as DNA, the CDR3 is TGCAGTGCTAGTGATTGGGGGGTTAGGGGCTATGGCTACACCTTC. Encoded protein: CSASDWGVRGYGYTF.

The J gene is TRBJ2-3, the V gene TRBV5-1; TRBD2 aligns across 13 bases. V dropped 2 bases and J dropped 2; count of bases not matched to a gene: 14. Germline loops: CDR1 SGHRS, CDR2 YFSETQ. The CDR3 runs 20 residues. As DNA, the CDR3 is TGCGCCAGCAGCTTCCCCGGGACTAGCGGGGACTTCAATCCCACAGATACGCAGTATTTT. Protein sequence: CASSFPGTSGDFNPTDTQYF.

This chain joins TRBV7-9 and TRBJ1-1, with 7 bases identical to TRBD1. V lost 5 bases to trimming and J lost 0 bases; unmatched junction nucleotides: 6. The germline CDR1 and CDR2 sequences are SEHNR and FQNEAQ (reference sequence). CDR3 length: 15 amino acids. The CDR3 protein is CASSPWDRLNTEAFF. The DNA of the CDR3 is TGTGCCAGCAGCCCCTGGGACAGATTGAACACTGAAGCTTTCTTT.

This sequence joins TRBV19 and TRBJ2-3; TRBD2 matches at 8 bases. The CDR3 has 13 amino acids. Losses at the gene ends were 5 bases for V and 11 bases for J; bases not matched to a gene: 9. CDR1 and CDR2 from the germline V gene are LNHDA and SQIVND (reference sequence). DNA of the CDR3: TGTGCCAGTAGTCCCACTGTGGCGGGGGGGCAGTATTTT. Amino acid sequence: CASSPTVAGGQYF.